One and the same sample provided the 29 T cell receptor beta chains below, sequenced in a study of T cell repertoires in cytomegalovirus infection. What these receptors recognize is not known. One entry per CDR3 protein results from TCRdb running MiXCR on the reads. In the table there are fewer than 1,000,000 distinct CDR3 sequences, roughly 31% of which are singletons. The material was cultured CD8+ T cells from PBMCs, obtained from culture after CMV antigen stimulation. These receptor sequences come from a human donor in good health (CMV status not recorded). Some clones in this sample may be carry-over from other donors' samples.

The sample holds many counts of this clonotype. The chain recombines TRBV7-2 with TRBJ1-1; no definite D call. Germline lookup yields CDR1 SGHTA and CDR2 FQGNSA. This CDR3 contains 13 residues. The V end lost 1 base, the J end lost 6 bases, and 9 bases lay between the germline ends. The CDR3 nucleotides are TGTGCCAGCAGCTTAGTCACCCGGGCTGAAGCTTTCTTT. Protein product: CASSLVTRAEAFF.

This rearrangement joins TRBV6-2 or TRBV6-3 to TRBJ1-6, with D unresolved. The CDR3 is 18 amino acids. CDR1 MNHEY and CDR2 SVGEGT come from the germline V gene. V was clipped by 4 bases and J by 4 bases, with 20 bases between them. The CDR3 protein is CASSLPAEETPYNSPLHF. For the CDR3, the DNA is TGTGCCAGCAGTTTACCGGCAGAGGAGACCCCATATAATTCACCCCTCCACTTT.

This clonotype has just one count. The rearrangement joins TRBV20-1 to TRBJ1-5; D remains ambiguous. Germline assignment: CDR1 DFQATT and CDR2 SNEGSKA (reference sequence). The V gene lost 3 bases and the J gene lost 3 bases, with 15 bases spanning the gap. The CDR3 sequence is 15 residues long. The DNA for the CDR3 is TGCAGTGCTAGTGGAACCGACAACATCAATCAGCCCCAGCATTTT. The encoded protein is CSASGTDNINQPQHF.

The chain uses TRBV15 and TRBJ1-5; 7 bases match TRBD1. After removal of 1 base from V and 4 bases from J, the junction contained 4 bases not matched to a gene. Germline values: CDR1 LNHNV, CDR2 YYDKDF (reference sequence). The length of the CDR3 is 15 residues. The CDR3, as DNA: TGTGCCACCAGCAGAGTGGACAGGAAAAATCAGCCCCAGCATTTT. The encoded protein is CATSRVDRKNQPQHF.

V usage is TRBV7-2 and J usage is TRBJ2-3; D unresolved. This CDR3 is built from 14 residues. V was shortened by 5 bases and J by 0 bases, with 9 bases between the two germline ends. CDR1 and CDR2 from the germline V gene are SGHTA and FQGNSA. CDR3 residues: CASSPYKSTDTQYF. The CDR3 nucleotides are TGTGCCAGCAGCCCATACAAGAGCACAGATACGCAGTATTTT. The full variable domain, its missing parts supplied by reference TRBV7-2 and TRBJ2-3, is GAGVSQSPSNKVTEKGKDVELRCDPISGHTALYWYRQSLGQGLEFLIYFQGNSAPDKSGLPSDRFSAERTGGSVSTLTIQRTQQEDSAVYLCASSPYKSTDTQYFGPGTRLTVL.

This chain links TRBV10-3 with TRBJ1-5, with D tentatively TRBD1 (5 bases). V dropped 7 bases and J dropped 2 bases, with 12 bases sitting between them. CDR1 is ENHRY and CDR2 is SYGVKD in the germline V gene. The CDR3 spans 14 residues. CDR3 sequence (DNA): TGTGCCATCATTGACCTGGGGGGCAATCAGCCCCAGCATTTT. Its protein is CAIIDLGGNQPQHF.

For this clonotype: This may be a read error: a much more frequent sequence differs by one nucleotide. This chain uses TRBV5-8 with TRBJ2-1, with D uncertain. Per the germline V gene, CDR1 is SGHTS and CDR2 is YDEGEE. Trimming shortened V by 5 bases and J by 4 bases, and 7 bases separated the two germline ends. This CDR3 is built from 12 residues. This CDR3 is CASSRVYNEQFF. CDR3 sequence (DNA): TGTGCCAGCAGTAGGGTTTACAATGAGCAGTTCTTC. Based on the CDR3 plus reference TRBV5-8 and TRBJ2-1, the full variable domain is EAGVTQSPTHLIKTRGQQATLRCSPISGHTSVYWYQQALGLGLQFLLWYDEGEERNRGNFPPRFSGRQFPNYSSELNVNALELEDSALYLCASSRVYNEQFFGPGTRLTVL.

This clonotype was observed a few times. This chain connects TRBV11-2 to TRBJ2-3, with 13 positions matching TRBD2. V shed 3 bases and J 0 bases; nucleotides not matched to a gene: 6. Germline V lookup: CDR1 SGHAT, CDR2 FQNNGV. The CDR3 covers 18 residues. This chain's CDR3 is CASSFGLAGAYSTDTQYF. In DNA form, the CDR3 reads TGTGCCAGCAGCTTCGGACTAGCGGGGGCGTATAGCACAGATACGCAGTATTTT.

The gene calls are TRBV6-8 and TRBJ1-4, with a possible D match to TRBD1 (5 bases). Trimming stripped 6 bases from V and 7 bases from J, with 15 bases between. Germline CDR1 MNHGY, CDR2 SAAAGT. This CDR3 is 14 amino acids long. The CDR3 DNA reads TGTGCCAGCAGCAGTTATGCGGGGGGTGAAAAACTGTTTTTT. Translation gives CASSSYAGGEKLFF.

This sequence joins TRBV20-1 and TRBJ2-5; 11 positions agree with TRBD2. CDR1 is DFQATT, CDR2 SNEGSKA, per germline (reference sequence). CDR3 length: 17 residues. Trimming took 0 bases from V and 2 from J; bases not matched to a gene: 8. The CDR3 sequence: CSARELAGETTQETQYF. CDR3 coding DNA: TGCAGTGCTAGAGAACTAGCGGGGGAGACAACACAAGAGACCCAGTACTTC.

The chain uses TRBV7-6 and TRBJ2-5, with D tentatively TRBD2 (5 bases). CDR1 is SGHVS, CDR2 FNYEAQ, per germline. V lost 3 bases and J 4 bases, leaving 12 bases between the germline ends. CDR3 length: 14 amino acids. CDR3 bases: TGTGCCAGCAGCTTTGTCGGGAAGGGAGAGACCCAGTACTTC. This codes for CASSFVGKGETQYF.

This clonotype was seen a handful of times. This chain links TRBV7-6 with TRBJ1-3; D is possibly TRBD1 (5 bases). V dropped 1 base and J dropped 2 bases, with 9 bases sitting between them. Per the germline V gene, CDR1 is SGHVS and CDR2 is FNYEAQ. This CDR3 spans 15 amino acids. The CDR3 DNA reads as TGTGCCAGCAGCTTAGTTGCAGGGCCTGGAAACACCATATATTTT. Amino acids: CASSLVAGPGNTIYF.

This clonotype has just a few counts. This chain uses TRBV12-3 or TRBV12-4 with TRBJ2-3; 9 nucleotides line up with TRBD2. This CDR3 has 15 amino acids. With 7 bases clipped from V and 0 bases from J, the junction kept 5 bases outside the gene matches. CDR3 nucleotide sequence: TGTGCCAGCATCCCTAGCGGGGTCAGCACAGATACGCAGTATTTT. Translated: CASIPSGVSTDTQYF.

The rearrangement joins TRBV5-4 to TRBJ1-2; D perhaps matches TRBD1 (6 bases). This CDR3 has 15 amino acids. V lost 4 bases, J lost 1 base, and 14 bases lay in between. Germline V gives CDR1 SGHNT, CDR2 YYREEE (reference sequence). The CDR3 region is CASSPDQGYNYGYTF. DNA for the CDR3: TGTGCCAGCAGCCCAGACCAGGGGTATAACTATGGCTACACCTTC.

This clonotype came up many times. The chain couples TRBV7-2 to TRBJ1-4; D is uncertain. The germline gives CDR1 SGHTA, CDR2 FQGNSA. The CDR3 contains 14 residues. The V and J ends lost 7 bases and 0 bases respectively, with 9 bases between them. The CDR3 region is CASTVGATNEKLFF. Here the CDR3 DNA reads TGTGCCAGCACCGTCGGGGCAACTAATGAAAAACTGTTTTTT.

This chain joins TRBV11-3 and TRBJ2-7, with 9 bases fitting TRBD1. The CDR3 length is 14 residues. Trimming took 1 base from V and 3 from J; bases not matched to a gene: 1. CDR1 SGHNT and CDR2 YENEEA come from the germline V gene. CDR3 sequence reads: CASSLGDRDYEQYF. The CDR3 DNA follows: TGTGCCAGCAGCTTAGGGGACAGGGACTACGAGCAGTACTTC. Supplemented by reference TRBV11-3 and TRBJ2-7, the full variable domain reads EAGVVQSPRYKIIEKKQPVAFWCNPISGHNTLYWYLQNLGQGPELLIRYENEEAVDDSQLPKDRFSAERLKGVDSTLKIQPAELGDSAVYLCASSLGDRDYEQYFGPGTRLTVT.

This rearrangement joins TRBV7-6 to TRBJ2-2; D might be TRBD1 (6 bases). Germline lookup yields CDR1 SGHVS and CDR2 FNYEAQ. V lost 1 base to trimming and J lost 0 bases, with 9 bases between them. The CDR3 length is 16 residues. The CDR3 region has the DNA TGTGCCAGCAGCTTAGGCAGGGGCCCGAACACCGGGGAGCTGTTTTTT. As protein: CASSLGRGPNTGELFF.

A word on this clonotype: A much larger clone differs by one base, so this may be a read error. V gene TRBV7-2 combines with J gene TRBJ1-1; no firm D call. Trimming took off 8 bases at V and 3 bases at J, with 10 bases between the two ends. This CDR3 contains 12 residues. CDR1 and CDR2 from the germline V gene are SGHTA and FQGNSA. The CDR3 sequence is CTSPSPDTEAFF. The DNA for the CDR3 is TGTACCAGCCCGAGCCCGGACACTGAAGCTTTCTTT.

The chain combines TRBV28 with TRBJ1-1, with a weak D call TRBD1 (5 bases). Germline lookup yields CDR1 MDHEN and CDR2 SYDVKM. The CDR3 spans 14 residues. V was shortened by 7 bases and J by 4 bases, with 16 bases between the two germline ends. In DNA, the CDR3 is TGTGCCAGCACCCGCGCGATAGGGACCACTGAAGCTTTCTTT. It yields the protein CASTRAIGTTEAFF. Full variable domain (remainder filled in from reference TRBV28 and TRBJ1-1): DVKVTQSSRYLVKRTGEKVFLECVQDMDHENMFWYRQDPGLGLRLIYFSYDVKMKEKGDIPEGYSVSREKKERFSLILESASTNQTSMYLCASTRAIGTTEAFFGQGTRLTVV.

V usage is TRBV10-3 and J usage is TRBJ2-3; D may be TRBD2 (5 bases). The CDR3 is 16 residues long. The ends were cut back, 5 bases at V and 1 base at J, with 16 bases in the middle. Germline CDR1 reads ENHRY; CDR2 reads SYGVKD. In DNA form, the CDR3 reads TGTGCCATCAGTCCTAGCTCCTTCGACGGCACAGATACGCAGTATTTT. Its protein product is CAISPSSFDGTDTQYF.

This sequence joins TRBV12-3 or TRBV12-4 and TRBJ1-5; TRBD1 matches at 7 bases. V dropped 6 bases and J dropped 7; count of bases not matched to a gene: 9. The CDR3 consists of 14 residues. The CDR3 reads CASRRAGGRQPQHF. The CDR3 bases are TGTGCCAGCAGAAGGGCAGGGGGAAGGCAGCCCCAGCATTTT.

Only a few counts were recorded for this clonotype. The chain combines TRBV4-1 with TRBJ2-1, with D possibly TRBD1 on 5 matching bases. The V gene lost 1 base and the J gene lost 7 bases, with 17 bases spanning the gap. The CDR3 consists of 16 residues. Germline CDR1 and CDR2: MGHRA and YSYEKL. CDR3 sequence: CASSQVGHTLRNEQFF. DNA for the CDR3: TGCGCCAGCAGCCAAGTGGGGCATACCCTTAGGAATGAGCAGTTCTTC.

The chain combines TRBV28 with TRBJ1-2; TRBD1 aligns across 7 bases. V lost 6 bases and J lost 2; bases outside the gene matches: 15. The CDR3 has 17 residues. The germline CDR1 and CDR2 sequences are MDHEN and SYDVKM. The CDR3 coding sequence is TGTGCCAGCAGCCCCGGTTCCAGACAGGGTCTCAACTATGGCTACACCTTC. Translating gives CASSPGSRQGLNYGYTF.

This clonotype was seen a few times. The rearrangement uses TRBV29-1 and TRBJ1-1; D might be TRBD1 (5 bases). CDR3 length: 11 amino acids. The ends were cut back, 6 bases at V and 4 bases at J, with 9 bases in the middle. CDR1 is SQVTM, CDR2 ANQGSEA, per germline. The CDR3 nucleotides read TGCAGCGTCGACGACAGCACTGAAGCTTTCTTT. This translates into CSVDDSTEAFF.

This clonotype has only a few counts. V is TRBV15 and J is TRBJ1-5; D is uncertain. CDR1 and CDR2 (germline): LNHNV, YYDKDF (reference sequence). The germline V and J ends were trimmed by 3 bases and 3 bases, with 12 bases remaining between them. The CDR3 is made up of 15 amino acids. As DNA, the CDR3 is TGTGCCACCAGCAGTGGACTGCTCCCCAATCAGCCCCAGCATTTT. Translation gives CATSSGLLPNQPQHF.

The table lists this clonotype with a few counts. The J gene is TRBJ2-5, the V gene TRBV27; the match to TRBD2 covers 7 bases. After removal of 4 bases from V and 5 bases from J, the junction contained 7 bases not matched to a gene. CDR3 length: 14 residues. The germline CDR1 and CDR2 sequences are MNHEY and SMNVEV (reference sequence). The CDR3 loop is CASSSLGGDETQYF. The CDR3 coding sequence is TGTGCCAGCAGTTCACTGGGAGGGGACGAGACCCAGTACTTC.

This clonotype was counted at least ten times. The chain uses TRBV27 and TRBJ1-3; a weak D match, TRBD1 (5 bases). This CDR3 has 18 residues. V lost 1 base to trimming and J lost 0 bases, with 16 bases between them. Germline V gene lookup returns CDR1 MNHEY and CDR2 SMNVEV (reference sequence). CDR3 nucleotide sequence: TGTGCCAGCAGTTTATTAGGGGCTACAAGTTTCTCTGGAAACACCATATATTTT. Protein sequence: CASSLLGATSFSGNTIYF.

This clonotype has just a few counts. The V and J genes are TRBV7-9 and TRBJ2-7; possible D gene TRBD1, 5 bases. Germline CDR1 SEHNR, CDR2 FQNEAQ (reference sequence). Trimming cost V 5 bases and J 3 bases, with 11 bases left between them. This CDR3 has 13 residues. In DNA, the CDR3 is TGTGCCAGCAGCCCTCTAGGGGTCTACGAGCAGTACGTC. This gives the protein CASSPLGVYEQYV.

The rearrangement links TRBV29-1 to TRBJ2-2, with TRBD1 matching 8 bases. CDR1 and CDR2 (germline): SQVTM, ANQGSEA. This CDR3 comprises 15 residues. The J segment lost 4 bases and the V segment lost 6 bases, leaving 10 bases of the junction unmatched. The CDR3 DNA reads TGCAGCGTCCCGACAGGGGCGCGGGGCACCGGGGAGCTGTTTTTT. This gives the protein CSVPTGARGTGELFF.